These 10 T cell receptor beta chains were all obtained from the same sample, sequenced in a study of blood T cell repertoires in COVID-19. Assay used: immunoSEQ multiplex PCR; TCRdb lists only in-frame clones, some missing. The table has 150,000 to 200,000 clones, 70% to 90% seen once; the top ten hold nearly 8.5%. Sequencing was done on a sample of peripheral blood. The receptors here all came from a man in his 60s with acute or convalescent COVID-19.

The gene calls are TRBV28 and TRBJ1-6; D unclear. Looked up from germline, CDR1 is MDHEN and CDR2 is SYDVKM. The CDR3 loop spans 16 amino acids. Trimming removed 5 bases at V and 0 bases at J, with 11 bases between. CDR3 bases: TGTGCCAGCAGTCGGGAGGGCTACTCCTATAATTCACCCCTCCACTTT. The encoded protein is CASSREGYSYNSPLHF.

The chain couples TRBV5-1 to TRBJ1-5; 10 nucleotides align to TRBD1. The CDR3 runs to 14 residues. The trim removed 4 bases at V and 5 bases at J, leaving 3 bases unmatched. The germline gives CDR1 SGHRS, CDR2 YFSETQ. CDR3 loop: CASSTGTGDQPQHF. The CDR3 region has the DNA TGCGCCAGCAGCACTGGGACAGGGGATCAGCCCCAGCATTTT.

This clone was counted once. The chain combines TRBV6-1 with TRBJ1-6; maybe TRBD1 (5 bases). Per germline, CDR1 MNHNS and CDR2 SASEGT. V was cut by 3 bases and J by 7 bases, with 10 bases left in between. This CDR3 is built from 14 residues. The DNA of the CDR3 is TGTGCCAGCAGTGAGCCAGGGATAAATTCACCCCTCCACTTT. Its translation: CASSEPGINSPLHF.

This clone was observed once. The chain carries TRBV30 and TRBJ2-1; TRBD2 agrees at 12 bases. This CDR3 contains 17 residues. Germline V gene data show CDR1 as GTSNPN and CDR2 as SVGIG (reference sequence). V lost 2 bases and J lost 7; bases outside the gene matches: 12. CDR3 amino acids: CAWSTGTSGRFWNEQFF. In DNA form, the CDR3 reads TGTGCCTGGAGTACCGGGACTAGCGGGCGGTTTTGGAATGAGCAGTTCTTC.

The chain combines TRBV6-4 with TRBJ1-2, with 11 bases that match TRBD1. V shed 3 bases, J shed 10 bases, and the junction held 10 bases outside the gene matches. The CDR3 totals 15 residues. Per germline, CDR1 MRHNA and CDR2 SNTAGT. CDR3 sequence reads: CASSDGTGGLGDYTF. The DNA of the CDR3 is TGTGCCAGCAGTGATGGGACAGGGGGGCTAGGGGACTACACCTTC.

This chain links TRBV2 with TRBJ2-2; 11 bases are shared with TRBD2. The V segment lost 10 bases and the J segment 6 bases; nucleotides outside the gene matches: 10. From germline, CDR1 is SNHLY and CDR2 FYNNEI. The CDR3 contains 15 residues. In DNA form, the CDR3 reads TGTGCCACAGCGGTTGGACTAGCGGGTGCCGGGGAGCTGTTTTTT. Residues: CATAVGLAGAGELFF.

The J gene is TRBJ2-7, the V gene TRBV2; possible D gene TRBD2, 6 bases. From germline, CDR1 is SNHLY and CDR2 FYNNEI. The CDR3 length is 14 residues. V was cut by 1 base and J by 3 bases, with 10 bases left in between. CDR3 coding DNA: TGTGCCAGCAGTGAAGTCCGGGGGATCTACGAGCAGTACTTC. Translation gives CASSEVRGIYEQYF. The entire variable domain, with the rest obtained from reference TRBV2 and TRBJ2-7, is as follows: EPEVTQTPSHQVTQMGQEVILRCVPISNHLYFYWYRQILGQKVEFLVSFYNNEISEKSEIFDDQFSVERPDGSNFTLKIRSTKLEDSAMYFCASSEVRGIYEQYFGPGTRLTVT.

The chain recombines TRBV4-1 with TRBJ2-7, with 7 bases identical to TRBD2. J gave up 3 bases and V 4 bases, and 6 bases lay outside the gene matches. CDR1 MGHRA and CDR2 YSYEKL come from the germline V gene. This CDR3 has 14 residues. In DNA form, the CDR3 reads TGCGCCAGCAGCCCCGAGCGGGACTACTACGAGCAGTACTTC. Encoded protein: CASSPERDYYEQYF.

J is TRBJ1-1 and V is TRBV3-1 (or the pseudogene TRBV3-2); the match to TRBD1 covers 7 bases. The CDR3 extends over 14 amino acids. The V and J ends lost 1 base and 4 bases, in that order; junction bases with no gene match: 3. CDR1 and CDR2 from the germline V gene are LGHDT and YNNKEL (reference sequence). The CDR3 spells CASSQGGGSTEAFF. For the CDR3, the DNA is TGTGCCAGCAGCCAAGGAGGGGGCTCCACTGAAGCTTTCTTT.

The genes are TRBV11-2 and TRBJ1-4; 7 nucleotides match TRBD1. The CDR3 runs 13 residues. Germline trimming cut 4 bases from V and 14 bases from J; bases unmatched to any gene: 10. Germline-derived CDR1 and CDR2 are SGHAT and FQNNGV. The CDR3 DNA sequence: TGTGCCAGCAGCTCCCGCTCAGGGGGACGGCTGTTTTTT. Its protein product is CASSSRSGGRLFF.